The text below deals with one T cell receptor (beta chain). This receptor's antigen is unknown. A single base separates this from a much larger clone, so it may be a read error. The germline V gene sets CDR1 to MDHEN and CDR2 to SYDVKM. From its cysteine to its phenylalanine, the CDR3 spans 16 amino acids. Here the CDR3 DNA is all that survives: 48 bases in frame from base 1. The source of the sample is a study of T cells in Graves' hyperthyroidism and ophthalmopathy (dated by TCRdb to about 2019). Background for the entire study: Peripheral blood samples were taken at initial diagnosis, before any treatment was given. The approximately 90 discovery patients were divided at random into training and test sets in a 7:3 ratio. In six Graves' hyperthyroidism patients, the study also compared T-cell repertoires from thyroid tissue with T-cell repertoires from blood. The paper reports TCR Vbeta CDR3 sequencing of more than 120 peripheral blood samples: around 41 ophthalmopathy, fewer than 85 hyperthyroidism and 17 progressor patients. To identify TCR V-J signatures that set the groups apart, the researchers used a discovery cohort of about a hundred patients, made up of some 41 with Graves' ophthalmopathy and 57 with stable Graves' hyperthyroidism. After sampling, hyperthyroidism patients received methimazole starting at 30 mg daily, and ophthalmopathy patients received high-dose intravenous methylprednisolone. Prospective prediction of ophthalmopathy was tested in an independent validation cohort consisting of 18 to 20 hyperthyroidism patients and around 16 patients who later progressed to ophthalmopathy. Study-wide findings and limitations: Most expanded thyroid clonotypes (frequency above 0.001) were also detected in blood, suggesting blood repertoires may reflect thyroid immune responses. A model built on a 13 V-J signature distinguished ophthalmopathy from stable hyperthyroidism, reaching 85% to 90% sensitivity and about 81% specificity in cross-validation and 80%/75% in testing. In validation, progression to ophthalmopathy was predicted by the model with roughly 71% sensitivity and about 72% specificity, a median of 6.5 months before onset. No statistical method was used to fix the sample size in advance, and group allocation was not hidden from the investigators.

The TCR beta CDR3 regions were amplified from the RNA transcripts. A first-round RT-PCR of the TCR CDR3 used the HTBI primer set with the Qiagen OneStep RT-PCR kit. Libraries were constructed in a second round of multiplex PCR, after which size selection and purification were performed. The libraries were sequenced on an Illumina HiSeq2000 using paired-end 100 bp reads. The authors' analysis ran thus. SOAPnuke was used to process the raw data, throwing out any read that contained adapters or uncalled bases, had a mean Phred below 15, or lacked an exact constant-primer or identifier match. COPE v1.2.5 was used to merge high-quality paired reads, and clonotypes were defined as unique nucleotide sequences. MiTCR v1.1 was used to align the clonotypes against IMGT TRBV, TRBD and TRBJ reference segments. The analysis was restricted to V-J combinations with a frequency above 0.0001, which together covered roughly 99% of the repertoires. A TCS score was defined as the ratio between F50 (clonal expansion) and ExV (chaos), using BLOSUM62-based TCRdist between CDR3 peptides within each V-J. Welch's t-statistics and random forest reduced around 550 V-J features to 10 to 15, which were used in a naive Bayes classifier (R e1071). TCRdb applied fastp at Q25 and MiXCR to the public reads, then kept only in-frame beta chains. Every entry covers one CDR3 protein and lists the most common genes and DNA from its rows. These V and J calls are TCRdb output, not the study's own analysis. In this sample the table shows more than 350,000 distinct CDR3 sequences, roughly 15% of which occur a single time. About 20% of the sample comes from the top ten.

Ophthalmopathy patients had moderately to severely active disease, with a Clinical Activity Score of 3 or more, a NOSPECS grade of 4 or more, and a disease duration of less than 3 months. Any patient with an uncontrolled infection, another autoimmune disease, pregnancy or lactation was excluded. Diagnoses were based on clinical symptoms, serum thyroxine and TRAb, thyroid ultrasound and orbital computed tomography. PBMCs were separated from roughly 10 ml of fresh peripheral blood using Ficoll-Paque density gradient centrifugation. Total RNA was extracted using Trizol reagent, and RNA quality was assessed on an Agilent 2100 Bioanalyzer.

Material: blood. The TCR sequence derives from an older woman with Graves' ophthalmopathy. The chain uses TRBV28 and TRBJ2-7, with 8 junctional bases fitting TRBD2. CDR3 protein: CASSSAGTSSPYGQYF. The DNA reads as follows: TGTGCCAGCAGTAGTGCAGGGACTAGTTCTCCCTACGGGCAGTACTTC.